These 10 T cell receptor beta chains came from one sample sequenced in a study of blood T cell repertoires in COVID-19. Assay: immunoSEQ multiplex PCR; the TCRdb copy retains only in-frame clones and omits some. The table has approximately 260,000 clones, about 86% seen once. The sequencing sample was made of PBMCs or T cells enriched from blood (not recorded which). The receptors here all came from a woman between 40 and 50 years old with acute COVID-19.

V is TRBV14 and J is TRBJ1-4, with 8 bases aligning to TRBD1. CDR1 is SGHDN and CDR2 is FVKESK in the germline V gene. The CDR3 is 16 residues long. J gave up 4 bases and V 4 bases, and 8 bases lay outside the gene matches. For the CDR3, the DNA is TGTGCCAGCAGCCCCCTGACAGGGGCCTTTAATGAAAAACTGTTTTTT. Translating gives CASSPLTGAFNEKLFF.

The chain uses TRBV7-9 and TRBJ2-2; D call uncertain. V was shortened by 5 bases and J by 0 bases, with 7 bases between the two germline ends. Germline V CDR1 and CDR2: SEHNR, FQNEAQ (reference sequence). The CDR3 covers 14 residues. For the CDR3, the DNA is TGTGCCAGCAGCCCTCACACGAACACCGGGGAGCTGTTTTTT. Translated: CASSPHTNTGELFF.

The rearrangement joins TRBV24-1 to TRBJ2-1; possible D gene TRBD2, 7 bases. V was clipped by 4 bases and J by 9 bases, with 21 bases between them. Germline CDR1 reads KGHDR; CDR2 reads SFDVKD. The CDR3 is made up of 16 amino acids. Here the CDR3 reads CATSEGAGGSGFEQFF. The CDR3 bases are TGTGCCACCAGTGAGGGGGCTGGCGGGAGCGGGTTTGAGCAGTTCTTC.

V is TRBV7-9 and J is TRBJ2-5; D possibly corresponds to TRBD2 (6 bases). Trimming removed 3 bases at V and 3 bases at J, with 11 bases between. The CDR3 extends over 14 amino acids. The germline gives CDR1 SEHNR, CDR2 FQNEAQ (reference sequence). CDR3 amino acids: CASSFGTPKETQYF. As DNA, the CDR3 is TGTGCCAGCAGCTTCGGGACTCCAAAAGAGACCCAGTACTTC.

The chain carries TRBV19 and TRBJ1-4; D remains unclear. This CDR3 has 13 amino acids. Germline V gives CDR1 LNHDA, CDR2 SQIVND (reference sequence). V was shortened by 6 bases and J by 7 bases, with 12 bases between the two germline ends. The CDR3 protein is CASSGGYGEKLFF. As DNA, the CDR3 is TGTGCCAGTAGCGGCGGTTATGGTGAAAAACTGTTTTTT. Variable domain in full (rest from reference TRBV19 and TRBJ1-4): DGGITQSPKYLFRKEGQNVTLSCEQNLNHDAMYWYRQDPGQGLRLIYYSQIVNDFQKGDIAEGYSVSREKKESFPLTVTSAQKNPTAFYLCASSGGYGEKLFFGSGTQLSVL.

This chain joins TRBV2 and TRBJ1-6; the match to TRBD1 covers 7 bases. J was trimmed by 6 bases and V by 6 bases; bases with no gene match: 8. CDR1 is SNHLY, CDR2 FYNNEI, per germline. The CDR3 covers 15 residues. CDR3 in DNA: TGTGCCAGCAGAACTGGGACAGTACGTAATTCACCCCTCCACTTT. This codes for CASRTGTVRNSPLHF.

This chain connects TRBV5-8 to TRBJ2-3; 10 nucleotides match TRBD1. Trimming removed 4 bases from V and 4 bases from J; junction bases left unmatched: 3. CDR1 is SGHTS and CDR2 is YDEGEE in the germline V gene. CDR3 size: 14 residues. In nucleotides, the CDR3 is TGTGCCAGCAGCCTTGGACAGGGGGCAGATACGCAGTATTTT. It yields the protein CASSLGQGADTQYF.

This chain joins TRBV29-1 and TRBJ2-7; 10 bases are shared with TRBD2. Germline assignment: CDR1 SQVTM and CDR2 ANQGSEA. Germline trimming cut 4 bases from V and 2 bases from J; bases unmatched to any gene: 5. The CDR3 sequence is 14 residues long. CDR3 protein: CSVAGLAETYEQYF. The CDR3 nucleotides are TGCAGCGTTGCCGGACTAGCGGAGACCTACGAGCAGTACTTC.

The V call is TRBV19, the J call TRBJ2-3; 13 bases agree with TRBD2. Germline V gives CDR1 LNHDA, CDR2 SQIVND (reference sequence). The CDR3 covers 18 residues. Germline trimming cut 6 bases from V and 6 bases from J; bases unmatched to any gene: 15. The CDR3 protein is CASSRNPPGLAGQDTQYF. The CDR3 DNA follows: TGTGCCAGTAGCCGTAATCCCCCGGGACTAGCGGGACAGGATACGCAGTATTTT.

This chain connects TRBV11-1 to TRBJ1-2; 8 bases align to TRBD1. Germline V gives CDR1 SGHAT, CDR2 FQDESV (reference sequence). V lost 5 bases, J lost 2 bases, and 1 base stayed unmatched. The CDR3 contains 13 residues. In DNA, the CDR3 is TGTGCCAGCAGCACAGGGGGGAACTATGGCTACACCTTC. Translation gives CASSTGGNYGYTF.